These 25 T cell receptor beta chains share one sample of origin, sequenced in a study of T-cell memory formation after mild COVID-19. TCRdb recomputed calls from the 5' RACE reads with MiXCR, one row per CDR3 protein. The sample carries fewer than 700,000 distinct CDR3 sequences, roughly 18% recorded once. The material sequenced was PBMCs or a T cell subset sorted from them (not recorded which). These receptors came from an adult woman who had mild COVID-19 (a few samples of this study predate the infection). Cell type and time point are not known.

This clonotype was seen a handful of times. J is TRBJ2-1 and V is TRBV20-1; 10 bases align to TRBD2. J gave up 8 bases and V 5 bases, and 12 bases lay outside the gene matches. CDR3 size: 15 residues. Germline CDR1 and CDR2: DFQATT and SNEGSKA (reference sequence). The CDR3 reads CSAEGERGGRYEQFF. The CDR3 DNA reads TGCAGTGCTGAGGGGGAGCGGGGGGGCCGGTATGAGCAGTTCTTC.

This sequence joins TRBV5-1 and TRBJ2-1; 7 bases align to TRBD2. Losses at the gene ends were 6 bases for V and 3 bases for J; bases not matched to a gene: 9. Germline loops: CDR1 SGHRS, CDR2 YFSETQ. The CDR3 runs to 15 residues. The CDR3 loop is CASKYAGERYNEQFF. The CDR3 DNA reads TGCGCCAGCAAGTATGCGGGGGAGCGCTACAATGAGCAGTTCTTC.

This clonotype was picked up many times. The chain carries TRBV9 and TRBJ2-3; D uncertain. V lost 0 bases and J lost 0, with 8 bases in between. Per germline, CDR1 SGDLS and CDR2 YYNGEE. This CDR3 contains 15 residues. CDR3 sequence: CASSVGVTSTDTQYF. The DNA for the CDR3 is TGTGCCAGCAGCGTAGGGGTGACGAGCACAGATACGCAGTATTTT.

This clonotype was counted a few times. The chain is built from TRBV6-5 and TRBJ1-6, with 11 positions matching TRBD1. CDR3 size: 14 residues. Germline CDR1 reads MNHEY; CDR2 reads SVGAGI. Trimming cost V 6 bases and J 9 bases; bases outside gene matches: 4. This CDR3 is CASRTGTGGSPLHF. CDR3 coding DNA: TGTGCCAGCAGGACCGGGACAGGGGGTTCACCCCTCCACTTT.

This chain joins TRBV11-1 and TRBJ2-3; 7 positions match TRBD2. Germline loops: CDR1 SGHAT, CDR2 FQDESV (reference sequence). Unmatched junction bases numbered 5, after V lost 2 bases and J lost 0 bases. The CDR3 contains 16 residues. The DNA for the CDR3 is TGTGCCAGCAGCTTAATCCGGGAGGCTAGCACAGATACGCAGTATTTT. This encodes CASSLIREASTDTQYF.

J is TRBJ2-5 and V is TRBV7-9, with 7 bases lining up with TRBD2. After removal of 5 bases from V and 2 bases from J, the junction contained 5 bases not matched to a gene. CDR1 is SEHNR, CDR2 FQNEAQ, per germline (reference sequence). This CDR3 is built from 14 residues. The CDR3 spells CASSPQRGQETQYF. CDR3 bases: TGTGCCAGCAGCCCCCAGCGGGGACAAGAGACCCAGTACTTC.

This clonotype was seen more than once but under ten times. This chain connects TRBV5-1 to TRBJ1-6, with a tentative D call TRBD1 (5 bases). The V gene lost 3 bases and the J gene lost 7 bases, with 11 bases spanning the gap. Germline V lookup: CDR1 SGHRS, CDR2 YFSETQ. There are 14 residues in the CDR3. The CDR3 DNA reads as TGCGCCAGCAGCTCCGGGGCCGGGAATTCACCCCTCCACTTT. It encodes CASSSGAGNSPLHF.

This chain joins TRBV7-2 and TRBJ2-1; 12 bases are shared with TRBD2. This CDR3 has 17 residues. J was trimmed by 8 bases and V by 5 bases; bases with no gene match: 13. Germline lookup yields CDR1 SGHTA and CDR2 FQGNSA. The CDR3 region has the DNA TGTGCCAGCAGCCACGTTCCCGCTAGCGGGGGGGCCTATGAGCAGTTCTTC. It is translated as CASSHVPASGGAYEQFF. Full variable domain (rest looked up from reference TRBV7-2 and TRBJ2-1): GAGVSQSPSNKVTEKGKDVELRCDPISGHTALYWYRQSLGQGLEFLIYFQGNSAPDKSGLPSDRFSAERTGGSVSTLTIQRTQQEDSAVYLCASSHVPASGGAYEQFFGPGTRLTVL.

The chain carries TRBV12-3 or TRBV12-4 and TRBJ2-7; 9 bases are a match to TRBD1. This CDR3 has 14 residues. V lost 5 bases and J lost 3; bases outside the gene matches: 5. The CDR3 region is CASSPGGQGYEQYF. DNA for the CDR3: TGTGCCAGCAGTCCTGGGGGACAGGGCTACGAGCAGTACTTC.

This clonotype was found many times. V usage is TRBV27 and J usage is TRBJ2-1, with D unresolved. V was shortened by 5 bases and J by 8 bases, with 16 bases between the two germline ends. This CDR3 is 14 amino acids long. The V gene's germline CDR1 is MNHEY and CDR2 SMNVEV (reference sequence). Written as DNA, the CDR3 is TGTGCCAGCAGTAAAACCCCTAGTGGGGATGAGCAGTTCTTC. Amino acid sequence: CASSKTPSGDEQFF.

This clonotype turned up a few times. The chain combines TRBV7-9 with TRBJ2-5; 11 bases match TRBD2. V trimming: 3 bases; J trimming: 5 bases; junction bases outside the gene matches: 5. The CDR3 is 15 residues long. Per the germline V gene, CDR1 is SEHNR and CDR2 is FQNEAQ (reference sequence). Here the CDR3 reads CASSFGLAGPETQYF. The CDR3 DNA follows: TGTGCCAGCAGCTTCGGACTAGCGGGTCCGGAGACCCAGTACTTC.

The chain employs TRBV11-1 and TRBJ2-1, with 13 bases fitting TRBD2. The V gene's germline CDR1 is SGHAT and CDR2 FQDESV (reference sequence). After removal of 5 bases from V and 6 bases from J, the junction contained 7 bases not matched to a gene. There are 16 residues in the CDR3. The CDR3 loop is CASSERLAGGVNEQFF. In DNA form, the CDR3 reads TGTGCCAGCAGCGAGAGACTAGCGGGGGGCGTCAATGAGCAGTTCTTC.

The V gene is TRBV30, the J gene TRBJ2-1; 8 bases are shared with TRBD2. Germline V gene data show CDR1 as GTSNPN and CDR2 as SVGIG (reference sequence). V lost 8 bases, J lost 1 base, and 4 bases stayed unmatched. This CDR3 has 13 amino acids. The CDR3 coding sequence is TGTGCCGGGGAGCGGGAGTCCTACAATGAGCAGTTCTTC. Translated: CAGERESYNEQFF.

The rearrangement uses TRBV7-9 and TRBJ2-2; D call uncertain. The V end lost 5 bases, the J end lost 7 bases, and 8 bases lay between the germline ends. The CDR3 is 12 residues long. Germline CDR1 is SEHNR and CDR2 is FQNEAQ (reference sequence). The CDR3 DNA is TGTGCCAGCAGCACCGGCGGCGGGGAGCTGTTTTTT. It codes for CASSTGGGELFF.

The chain carries TRBV5-4 and TRBJ2-3; D may be TRBD1 or TRBD2 (5 bases each). Trimming pared 4 bases from V and 1 base from J, leaving 19 bases between. Germline V gene data show CDR1 as SGHNT and CDR2 as YYREEE (reference sequence). This CDR3 has 17 residues. The CDR3 loop reads CASSISLGQGGTDTQYF. As DNA, the CDR3 is TGTGCCAGCAGCATCTCTCTGGGGCAGGGAGGCACAGATACGCAGTATTTT.

The genes are TRBV19 and TRBJ1-2; unclear D gene. The CDR3 sequence is 14 residues long. Per the germline V gene, CDR1 is LNHDA and CDR2 is SQIVND (reference sequence). Trimming pared 5 bases from V and 5 bases from J, leaving 15 bases between. The CDR3 DNA reads TGTGCCAGTAGTTCGAACCGGGAGTTATATGGCTACACCTTC. Translation gives CASSSNRELYGYTF. Variable domain in full (rest from reference TRBV19 and TRBJ1-2): DGGITQSPKYLFRKEGQNVTLSCEQNLNHDAMYWYRQDPGQGLRLIYYSQIVNDFQKGDIAEGYSVSREKKESFPLTVTSAQKNPTAFYLCASSSNRELYGYTFGSGTRLTVV.

The rearrangement links TRBV28 to TRBJ2-7; no firm D call. Deletions cut 1 base from V and 6 bases from J, with 1 base between. This CDR3 spans 10 amino acids. Germline-derived CDR1 and CDR2 are MDHEN and SYDVKM. CDR3 sequence reads: CASSLSEQYF. The CDR3 DNA is TGTGCCAGCAGTTTATCCGAGCAGTACTTC.

V and J are TRBV15 and TRBJ2-5; 9 bases map to TRBD2. The CDR3 sequence is 15 residues long. Unmatched junction bases numbered 10, after V lost 3 bases and J lost 8 bases. Germline values: CDR1 LNHNV, CDR2 YYDKDF (reference sequence). The CDR3 DNA is TGTGCCACCAGCAGCTGGGCTAGCGGGAAGGGTACCCAGTACTTC. The encoded protein is CATSSWASGKGTQYF.

The V gene is TRBV5-5, the J gene TRBJ2-7; D uncertain. The CDR3 contains 14 residues. Trimming took off 1 base at V and 0 bases at J, with 8 bases between the two ends. Per the germline V gene, CDR1 is SGHKS and CDR2 is YYEKEE (reference sequence). CDR3 DNA: TGTGCCAGCAGCTTGCTCTCTAGCTCCTACGAGCAGTACTTC. Translating gives CASSLLSSSYEQYF.

V usage is TRBV19 and J usage is TRBJ1-5; TRBD1 aligns across 9 bases. This CDR3 is 16 amino acids long. The V and J ends lost 3 bases and 1 base, in that order; junction bases with no gene match: 4. Germline loops: CDR1 LNHDA, CDR2 SQIVND (reference sequence). CDR3 nucleotide sequence: TGTGCCAGTAGTATGGGACAGGGTAGAAGCAATCAGCCCCAGCATTTT. Translated: CASSMGQGRSNQPQHF.

The chain recombines TRBV24-1 with TRBJ2-1, with 11 bases identical to TRBD2. V shed 2 bases, J shed 7 bases, and the junction held 0 bases outside the gene matches. Germline V gene sequence: CDR1 KGHDR, CDR2 SFDVKD. The CDR3 extends over 14 amino acids. The CDR3 loop reads CATSDWTSGNEQFF. In DNA, the CDR3 is TGTGCCACCAGTGATTGGACTAGCGGGAATGAGCAGTTCTTC.

CDR3 sequence (DNA): TGCAGCCTCGTTGCGGGGACAGGGGGCCACTACGAGCAGTACTTC. It specifies CSLVAGTGGHYEQYF. The chain combines TRBV29-1 with TRBJ2-7; TRBD1 matches 12 bases. CDR1 is SQVTM and CDR2 is ANQGSEA in the germline V gene. The CDR3 is made up of 15 amino acids. With 8 bases clipped from V and 3 bases from J, the junction kept 11 bases outside the gene matches.

The count of this clonotype is one. Its ends do not fully match the called genes, so a read error is possible. This chain links TRBV6-5 with TRBJ2-7; 9 bases line up with TRBD1. Germline V gives CDR1 MNHEY, CDR2 SVGAGI. This CDR3 has 15 amino acids. The CDR3 DNA sequence: TGTGACAGCAGTTACTCGAACAGGGGGCGGTACGAGCAGTACTTC. This translates into CDSSYSNRGRYEQYF.

This clonotype was counted only a few times. The chain joins TRBV5-6 to TRBJ2-7; 9 positions match TRBD1. The CDR3 is 15 residues long. Germline V gives CDR1 SGHDT, CDR2 YYEEEE. Germline trimming cut 0 bases from V and 4 bases from J; bases unmatched to any gene: 5. The CDR3 coding sequence is TGTGCCAGCAGCTTGGGGGACAGGGATGCGTACGAGCAGTACTTC. Its protein is CASSLGDRDAYEQYF.

The chain combines TRBV9 with TRBJ2-2, with a possible D match to TRBD1 (6 bases). Trimming shortened V by 3 bases and J by 9 bases, and 12 bases separated the two germline ends. The CDR3 runs to 13 residues. CDR1 and CDR2 from the germline V gene are SGDLS and YYNGEE. The CDR3 loop is CASSEGQGWELFF. DNA of the CDR3: TGTGCCAGCAGCGAGGGACAAGGTTGGGAGCTGTTTTTT.